This entry lists 27 T cell receptor beta chains sequenced from one sample in a study of CD8 T cell repertoires and HIV-1 epitope variants. Using immunoSEQ multiplex PCR, the repertoire was profiled, and TCRdb retains in-frame clones only, with some absent. The sample contains more than 85,000 clones, approximately 70% of which appear only once. Sequencing input: uncultured baseline CD8+ T cells from peripheral blood mononuclear cells (PBMCs). The receptor set was obtained from a male donor with HIV.

The chain combines TRBV7-8 with TRBJ1-3; no clear D gene. The V end was cut by 1 base, the J end by 2 bases, with 15 bases between. The CDR3 extends over 17 amino acids. Germline values: CDR1 SGHVS, CDR2 FQNEAQ. Here the CDR3 reads CASSLGRDLLAGNTIYF. In DNA form, the CDR3 reads TGTGCCAGCAGCTTAGGCAGAGACCTTTTGGCTGGAAACACCATATATTTT.

This clone was seen a handful of times. The V and J genes are TRBV15 and TRBJ1-2; no definite D call. V was trimmed by 5 bases and J by 3 bases, leaving 19 bases between them. The CDR3 has 16 amino acids. Germline V lookup: CDR1 LNHNV, CDR2 YYDKDF (reference sequence). The CDR3 protein is CATSFPGSPVDYGYTF. The CDR3 coding sequence is TGTGCCACCAGCTTCCCCGGATCCCCGGTAGACTATGGCTACACCTTC.

The gene calls are TRBV5-1 and TRBJ2-5; 8 positions match TRBD1. Germline V lookup: CDR1 SGHRS, CDR2 YFSETQ. This CDR3 contains 15 residues. Trimming took 4 bases from V and 4 from J; bases not matched to a gene: 9. The chain's CDR3 is CASSLNTGGGETQYF. CDR3 DNA sequence: TGCGCCAGCAGCCTCAATACAGGGGGAGGAGAGACCCAGTACTTC. Looking up the rest from reference TRBV5-1 and TRBJ2-5 gives the full variable domain: KAGVTQTPRYLIKTRGQQVTLSCSPISGHRSVSWYQQTPGQGLQFLFEYFSETQRNKGNFPGRFSGRQFSNSRSEMNVSTLELGDSALYLCASSLNTGGGETQYFGPGTRLLVL.

The chain links TRBV7-6 to TRBJ2-5; D possibly corresponds to TRBD1 (5 bases). The V gene lost 1 base and the J gene lost 5 bases, with 8 bases spanning the gap. From germline, CDR1 is SGHVS and CDR2 FNYEAQ. The CDR3 is 13 amino acids. The CDR3 nucleotides are TGTGCCAGCAGCTTAGGACAGTACGAGACCCAGTACTTC. It encodes CASSLGQYETQYF.

In this sample, this clone turned up many times. The V and J genes are TRBV5-1 and TRBJ1-4; D possibly corresponds to TRBD1 (5 bases). The CDR3 extends over 14 amino acids. Germline-derived CDR1 and CDR2 are SGHRS and YFSETQ. Trimming took off 2 bases at V and 7 bases at J, with 12 bases between the two ends. The CDR3 region is CASSFQGSSEKLFF. In DNA, the CDR3 is TGCGCCAGCAGCTTTCAGGGCTCGAGTGAAAAACTGTTTTTT.

This clone was observed a handful of times. The chain carries TRBV30 and TRBJ1-2, with a weak D call TRBD1 (5 bases). The CDR3 is 16 amino acids. CDR1 and CDR2 (germline): GTSNPN, SVGIG (reference sequence). V was clipped by 3 bases and J by 5 bases, with 22 bases between them. The chain's CDR3 is CAWSEPWGGATYGYTF. In DNA, the CDR3 is TGTGCCTGGAGCGAACCTTGGGGGGGTGCGACTTATGGCTACACCTTC.

The gene calls are TRBV9 and TRBJ1-6, with D uncertain. This CDR3 comprises 12 residues. The germline V gene encodes CDR1 SGDLS and CDR2 YYNGEE. V was clipped by 0 bases and J by 14 bases, with 9 bases between them. In DNA, the CDR3 is TGTGCCAGCAGCGTAGTGGGTTTAGCCCTCCACTTT. Translation: CASSVVGLALHF.

The chain employs TRBV11-2 and TRBJ1-4; D is undetermined. V was cut by 2 bases and J by 8 bases, with 9 bases left in between. The CDR3 has 13 residues. Germline CDR1 is SGHAT and CDR2 is FQNNGV. The CDR3 DNA follows: TGTGCCAGCAGCTTACGCGTAGGCGAAAAACTGTTTTTT. It codes for CASSLRVGEKLFF.

The rearrangement joins TRBV5-4 to TRBJ2-7, with TRBD2 matching over 9 bases. V was clipped by 0 bases and J by 8 bases; unmatched bases: 12. This CDR3 contains 16 residues. Looked up from germline, CDR1 is SGHNT and CDR2 is YYREEE (reference sequence). CDR3 sequence (DNA): TGTGCCAGCAGCTTGGACCTAGCGGGGCACCCCACCCAGCAGTACTTC. Translating gives CASSLDLAGHPTQQYF.

This chain links TRBV7-3 with TRBJ1-2, with D maybe TRBD1 (6 bases). The CDR3 is 13 amino acids. Germline assignment: CDR1 SGHTA and CDR2 FQGTGA. Between the trimmed V and J ends, which lost 11 bases and 2 bases, there was a span of 15 bases. In DNA form, the CDR3 reads TGTGCCGGGATTGGGGGCGCCAACTATGGCTACACCTTC. This sequence encodes CAGIGGANYGYTF.

The rearrangement uses TRBV5-8 and TRBJ1-1, with D unresolved. This CDR3 has 13 amino acids. V dropped 4 bases and J dropped 3 bases, with 10 bases sitting between them. Looked up from germline, CDR1 is SGHTS and CDR2 is YDEGEE. This chain's CDR3 is CASSVDSDTEAFF. CDR3 nucleotides: TGTGCCAGCAGCGTCGACTCGGACACTGAAGCTTTCTTT.

The gene calls are TRBV6-1 and TRBJ1-5; 8 bases map to TRBD1. Per the germline V gene, CDR1 is MNHNS and CDR2 is SASEGT. The CDR3 contains 15 residues. Unmatched junction bases numbered 8, after V lost 6 bases and J lost 4 bases. CDR3 region: CASRKDRERNQPQHF. The CDR3 DNA follows: TGTGCCAGCAGAAAGGACAGGGAGAGGAATCAGCCCCAGCATTTT.

The chain joins TRBV4-1 to TRBJ1-3; no reliable D call. V lost 1 base, J lost 0 bases, and 10 bases lay in between. Germline CDR1 reads MGHRA; CDR2 reads YSYEKL. CDR3 length: 16 residues. The CDR3 DNA sequence: TGCGCCAGCAGCCAAGTAGAATCTTTCTCTGGAAACACCATATATTTT. As protein: CASSQVESFSGNTIYF.

This clone was seen a single time. The chain carries TRBV5-6 and TRBJ2-7; D might be TRBD1 (6 bases). CDR1 is SGHDT and CDR2 is YYEEEE in the germline V gene. This CDR3 comprises 16 residues. The V end was cut by 0 bases, the J end by 2 bases, with 15 bases between. CDR3 protein: CASSLEGRGTTYEQYF. CDR3 sequence (DNA): TGTGCCAGCAGCTTGGAGGGCAGGGGAACCACCTACGAGCAGTACTTC. Using reference TRBV5-6 and TRBJ2-7 for the parts outside the CDR3, the full variable domain is DAGVTQSPTHLIKTRGQQVTLRCSPKSGHDTVSWYQQALGQGPQFIFQYYEEEERQRGNFPDRFSGHQFPNYSSELNVNALLLGDSALYLCASSLEGRGTTYEQYFGPGTRLTVT.

This clone was detected ten times or more. DNA for the CDR3: TGTGCCAGCAGCTTAGCCAGGAAAACCGGGGAGCTGTTTTTT. This encodes CASSLARKTGELFF. The V and J genes are TRBV11-2 and TRBJ2-2; D uncertain. This CDR3 is 14 amino acids long. The V gene lost 1 base and the J gene lost 5 bases, with 8 bases spanning the gap. CDR1 SGHAT and CDR2 FQNNGV come from the germline V gene.

The J gene is TRBJ1-1, the V gene TRBV9; D not certain. In germline, CDR1 is SGDLS, CDR2 YYNGEE. The CDR3 contains 13 residues. With 0 bases removed from V and 2 bases from J, the gap between germline ends came to 5 bases. CDR3 coding DNA: TGTGCCAGCAGCGTAGATGTCAACACTGAAGCTTTCTTT. Translation gives CASSVDVNTEAFF. Full variable domain (outside the CDR3, taken from reference TRBV9 and TRBJ1-1): DSGVTQTPKHLITATGQRVTLRCSPRSGDLSVYWYQQSLDQGLQFLIQYYNGEERAKGNILERFSAQQFPDLHSELNLSSLELGDSALYFCASSVDVNTEAFFGQGTRLTVV.

Here the CDR3 DNA reads TGTGCCAGCAGCCAACGGCAGGGGGCCGGGGAGCTGTTTTTT. Protein: CASSQRQGAGELFF. The chain carries TRBV4-2 and TRBJ2-2, with 7 nucleotides matching TRBD1. CDR3 length equals 14 residues. V was pared by 2 bases and J by 6 bases, with 3 bases of the junction left unmatched. Looked up from germline, CDR1 is LGHNA and CDR2 is YNFKEQ.

This clone has only a few counts. V gene TRBV4-1 combines with J gene TRBJ2-7, with TRBD2 matching over 12 bases. The CDR3 covers 16 residues. Germline V CDR1 and CDR2: MGHRA, YSYEKL. The V segment lost 1 base and the J segment 1 base; nucleotides outside the gene matches: 2. The CDR3 sequence is CASSQGLAGVSYEQYF. The DNA for the CDR3 is TGCGCCAGCAGCCAAGGACTAGCGGGGGTTTCCTACGAGCAGTACTTC.

In this sample, this clone turned up a few times. J is TRBJ2-1 and V is TRBV7-2, with TRBD2 identical over 8 bases. J gave up 8 bases and V 5 bases, and 11 bases lay outside the gene matches. The germline V gene encodes CDR1 SGHTA and CDR2 FQGNSA. The CDR3 runs to 15 residues. The CDR3 spells CASSRSGDGIDEQFF. CDR3 coding DNA: TGTGCCAGCAGCCGTAGCGGGGATGGGATCGATGAGCAGTTCTTC.

The chain recombines TRBV11-2 with TRBJ2-7, with D possibly being TRBD1 (5 bases). The CDR3 has 14 residues. Per the germline V gene, CDR1 is SGHAT and CDR2 is FQNNGV. The V end was cut by 0 bases, the J end by 3 bases, with 9 bases between. In DNA, the CDR3 is TGTGCCAGCAGCTTAGAAGCAGGGCTCTACGAGCAGTACTTC. This codes for CASSLEAGLYEQYF.

The chain employs TRBV7-9 and TRBJ2-1, with 8 bases identical to TRBD2. The V and J ends lost 0 bases and 5 bases, in that order; junction bases with no gene match: 3. Germline-derived CDR1 and CDR2 are SEHNR and FQNEAQ (reference sequence). The CDR3 runs 15 residues. Written as DNA, the CDR3 is TGTGCCAGCAGCTTAGCTAGCGGGACGAACAATGAGCAGTTCTTC. It codes for CASSLASGTNNEQFF. The full variable domain, in which reference TRBV7-9 and TRBJ2-1 provide the parts outside the CDR3, is DTGVSQNPRHKITKRGQNVTFRCDPISEHNRLYWYRQTLGQGPEFLTYFQNEAQLEKSRLLSDRFSAERPKGSFSTLEIQRTEQGDSAMYLCASSLASGTNNEQFFGPGTRLTVL.

V and J are TRBV10-3 and TRBJ1-1; no clear D gene. V lost 0 bases and J 1 base, leaving 15 bases between the germline ends. The CDR3 has 17 amino acids. The germline CDR1 and CDR2 sequences are ENHRY and SYGVKD. The CDR3, as DNA: TGTGCCATCAGTGAGTCGAAAAGTCAGATCGGGAACACTGAAGCTTTCTTT. It is translated as CAISESKSQIGNTEAFF.

This clone was seen a handful of times. The V gene is TRBV6-5, the J gene TRBJ1-5; D is perhaps TRBD1 (5 bases). The CDR3 has 12 amino acids. In germline, CDR1 is MNHEY, CDR2 SVGAGI. Between the trimmed V and J ends, which lost 6 bases and 7 bases, there was a span of 10 bases. CDR3 in DNA: TGTGCCAGCAGAGAAGGGGACCAGCCCCAGCATTTT. Translation: CASREGDQPQHF.

V and J are TRBV6-6 and TRBJ2-4; a possible D gene is TRBD2 (6 bases). CDR3 length: 16 amino acids. Germline CDR1 reads MNHNY; CDR2 reads SVGAGI (reference sequence). Trimming removed 2 bases from V and 0 bases from J, with 11 bases in between. The CDR3 sequence: CASSYRAGTAKNIQYF. In DNA form, the CDR3 reads TGTGCCAGCAGTTACCGGGCGGGGACAGCCAAAAACATTCAGTACTTC.

The V and J genes are TRBV5-4 and TRBJ2-5; D possibly corresponds to TRBD2 (6 bases). The V gene lost 2 bases and the J gene lost 5 bases, with 10 bases spanning the gap. This CDR3 comprises 13 residues. CDR1 is SGHNT, CDR2 YYREEE, per germline (reference sequence). The CDR3 spells CASSLGGKETQYF. CDR3 sequence (DNA): TGTGCCAGCAGCTTAGGCGGGAAGGAGACCCAGTACTTC.

This chain connects TRBV19 to TRBJ1-4; D is undetermined. From germline, CDR1 is LNHDA and CDR2 SQIVND (reference sequence). The CDR3 consists of 13 residues. V gave up 7 bases and J gave up 3 bases, with 9 bases separating them. The CDR3, as DNA: TGTGCCAGTAAGGGAAGGGCTAATGAAAAACTGTTTTTT. This encodes CASKGRANEKLFF. Filled out from reference TRBV19 and TRBJ1-4, the complete variable domain reads DGGITQSPKYLFRKEGQNVTLSCEQNLNHDAMYWYRQDPGQGLRLIYYSQIVNDFQKGDIAEGYSVSREKKESFPLTVTSAQKNPTAFYLCASKGRANEKLFFGSGTQLSVL.

This clone has a single count. The V gene is TRBV6-5, the J gene TRBJ2-7, with a weak D call TRBD1 (6 bases). Germline V gene sequence: CDR1 MNHEY, CDR2 SVGAGI. This CDR3 spans 12 amino acids. V was clipped by 5 bases and J by 3 bases, with 8 bases between them. CDR3 DNA: TGTGCCAGCAGTACGGACAGCTACGAGCAGTACTTC. This translates into CASSTDSYEQYF.